This section outlines one TCR beta chain sequence together with its context. As handled by the study authors: Amplification from reference gene primers served as the basis for estimated nucleated cell counts. Data came from immunoSEQ multiplex PCR; TCRdb stores just in-frame clones and leaves some out. V, J and clone size are taken as reported in that table, and D and trimming were inferred from the DNA itself. The data hold roughly 310,000 clones, with 90% observed a single time. This sample is part of a study of blood T cell repertoires in COVID-19. At the level of the study: The United States, Italy and Spain were the sources of the acute and convalescent COVID-19 samples.

J gave up 3 bases and V 1 base, and 11 bases lay outside the gene matches. Germline loops: CDR1 SGHTA, CDR2 FQGNSA. The CDR3 covers 17 residues. This chain links TRBV7-2 with TRBJ1-2; 7 bases are shared with TRBD1. The TCR sequence derives from a woman under 40 with COVID-19, enrolled during active disease. The sample taken for sequencing was peripheral blood. The CDR3 DNA reads as TGTGCCAGCAGCTTAGGACAGGGCCAAGCAGGTCACTATGGCTACACCTTC. Amino acid sequence: CASSLGQGQAGHYGYTF. The full variable domain, its missing parts supplied by reference TRBV7-2 and TRBJ1-2, is GAGVSQSPSNKVTEKGKDVELRCDPISGHTALYWYRQSLGQGLEFLIYFQGNSAPDKSGLPSDRFSAERTGGSVSTLTIQRTQQEDSAVYLCASSLGQGQAGHYGYTFGSGTRLTVV.